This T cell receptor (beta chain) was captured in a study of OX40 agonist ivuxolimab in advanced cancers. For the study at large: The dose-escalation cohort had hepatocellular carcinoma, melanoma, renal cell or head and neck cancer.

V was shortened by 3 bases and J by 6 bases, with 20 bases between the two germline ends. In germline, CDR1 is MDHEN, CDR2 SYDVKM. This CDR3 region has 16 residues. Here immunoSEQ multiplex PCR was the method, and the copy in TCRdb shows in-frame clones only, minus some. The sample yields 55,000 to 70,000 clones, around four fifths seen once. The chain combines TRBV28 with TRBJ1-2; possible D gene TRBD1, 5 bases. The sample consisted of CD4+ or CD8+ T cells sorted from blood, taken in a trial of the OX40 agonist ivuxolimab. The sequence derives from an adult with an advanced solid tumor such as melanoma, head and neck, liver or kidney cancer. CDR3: CASSLELGTRSHGYTF. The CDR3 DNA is TGTGCCAGCAGTTTGGAACTCGGGACTAGAAGCCATGGCTACACCTTC.